This is a list of T cell receptor beta chains from one sample in a study of control samples from healthy donors and cancer patients. Sequenced by immunoSEQ multiplex PCR; TCRdb stores in-frame clones only, minus some. The table includes about 140,000 clones, roughly 92% detected once. Sequences were obtained from blood. The receptors were sampled from a man younger than 45 in good health. CDR3s leave out the opening cysteine and the closing phenylalanine or tryptophan. Fields, in order: J gene, V gene, CDR3 protein.

>TRBJ1-3|TRBV18
ASSTDSGNTIY
>TRBJ2-3|TRBV5-4
ASSKRLAGSTDTQY
>TRBJ2-2|TRBV7-8
ASSGLAGISGTGELF
>TRBJ1-4|TRBV12-3/TRBV12-4
ASSFSEQKLF
>TRBJ2-7|TRBV6-2/TRBV6-3
ASSLAGTGIYEQY
>TRBJ2-1|TRBV13
ASSGPSWREQF
>TRBJ1-2|TRBV1
TSTGKDETNYGYT
>TRBJ2-2|TRBV10-3
AISDPVQGGRNPGELF
>TRBJ1-2|TRBV9
ASSGGISYYGYT
>TRBJ2-1|TRBV6-4
ASSASRSGSNEQF
>TRBJ2-3|TRBV19
ASSIRGLYTDTQY
>TRBJ1-5|TRBV19
ASSIDPRRGDQPQH
>TRBJ2-1|TRBV18
ASSPTEPGQIYNEQF
>TRBJ2-7|TRBV10-3
AISETSGRAEQY
>TRBJ2-2|TRBV5-1
ASSRDRGRIGELF
>TRBJ1-3|TRBV11-3
ASSSTGNTIY
>TRBJ1-6|TRBV6-6
ASSRYRDSLYNSPLH
>TRBJ2-1|TRBV28
ASTSYGFGEQF